This TCR beta chain was sequenced in a study of regulatory T cells in long-lasting Graves disease (dated by TCRdb to the early 2020s). Describing the broader study: Antithyroid drugs had been taken for less than 3 months by newly diagnosed Graves' disease patients. Patients with persistent Graves' disease were compared with patients with newly diagnosed Graves' disease using TCR sequencing and RNA sequencing of peripheral blood. A total of about 35 samples underwent TCR sequencing, from roughly 13 patients with persistent Graves' disease and approximately 20 patients with newly diagnosed Graves' disease. The study was conducted in China and was registered as a clinical trial.

What the authors observed across the whole study: Only the TCR beta chain was sequenced and analyzed. The authors noted that the small sample size was a limitation that may lower accuracy. Preferential use of TRBV28, TRBJ1-2 and TRBJ2-5 was observed in persistent disease, whereas TRBV20-1 and TRBJ2-1 were favored in newly diagnosed disease. Persistent Graves' disease patients showed lower TCR Shannon entropy and fewer highly expanded clones than newly diagnosed patients, suggesting clonal expansion. Because the primary lesion, thyroid tissue, could not be accessed, the study looked at peripheral blood alone. Patients with persistent disease shared more public clonotypes (approximately 2,500) than newly diagnosed patients did (approximately 990).

Libraries were constructed by multiplex PCR. Instrument on record: Illumina HiSeq 4000. CDR3 regions were amplified by Arm-PCR with iRepertoire HTBI primers to construct TCR beta libraries. Before sequencing, the PCR products went through gel purification. Turning to the authors' computational methods: Gene usage analysis of CDR3 amino acid clonotypes relied on the 55 to 80 TRBV and about 15 TRBJ segments identified across samples. COPE and FqMerger were used to merge the filtered high-quality paired reads into contigs. Contigs were aligned with BLAST to IMGT TRBV, TRBD and TRBJ reference genes, and CDR3 was defined per IMGT. Any clonotype with a frequency above 0.1% was classified as a highly expanded clone. Shannon entropy served as the measure of repertoire diversity, while the Gini coefficient captured V-J evenness. A clonotype found in more than one individual was treated as public. TCRdb reworked the public reads: Q25 trimming with fastp, MiXCR clone assembly, productive beta chains retained. Rows with one shared CDR3 protein collapse into an entry with the most common genes and DNA. The V and J calls shown here were made by TCRdb, not taken from the authors' results. The sample data list approximately 490,000 distinct CDR3 sequences, and 15% to 20% of these were observed just once. Of the sample, 12% falls within the top ten clones.

Deletion took 9 bases off V and 6 bases off J, with a span of 11 bases between the germline ends. Inclusive of the bounding cysteine and phenylalanine, the CDR3 is 12 residues long. Here the CDR3 DNA is all that survives: 36 bases in frame from base 1. As encoded in the germline V gene (reference sequence), CDR1 is MNHEY while CDR2 is SMNVEV. Turning to this clonotype: Its recognized antigen is unknown. The sample holds no much larger clone one base away, and base qualities are not on file.

According to the study, the label for this sample's time point signals: newly diagnosed GD, antithyroid drugs for less than 3 months. RNA was extracted from PBMCs in TRIzol for both TCR sequencing and RNA sequencing. The diagnosis of Graves' disease was made according to American Thyroid Association guidelines. Patients were recruited from an endocrinology department in Xi'an, China. Each patient gave 7 to 9.5 milliliters of peripheral blood, collected in an EDTA anticoagulant tube. Ficoll Paque Plus density gradient separation was used to isolate PBMCs, and no additional T cell sorting was done. RNA quality was checked with an Agilent 2100 Bioanalyzer and agarose gel, and concentration with a NanoDrop 2000. The same data also contributed to another study, on T cells in Graves' hyperthyroidism and ophthalmopathy. The second paper further reports: Stable Graves' hyperthyroidism was defined as the absence of progression to ophthalmopathy over 18 months of follow-up. Hyperthyroidism patients were newly diagnosed, with disease duration under 2 months, and aged 18 to 65 years. Exclusion was applied to patients with uncontrolled infections, other autoimmune diseases, pregnancy or lactation. Diagnoses relied on clinical symptoms, serum thyroxine and TRAb, thyroid ultrasound and orbital computed tomography. For the first round of RT-PCR on the TCR CDR3, the HTBI primer set was used together with the Qiagen OneStep RT-PCR kit. Blood samples also contained most of the expanded thyroid clonotypes (frequency above 0.001), which suggests that blood repertoires may reflect thyroid immune responses. A 13 V-J signature model separated ophthalmopathy from stable hyperthyroidism, with roughly 88% sensitivity and 81% to 82% specificity in cross-validation and 80%/75% in testing. In validation, progression to ophthalmopathy was predicted by the model with around 70% sensitivity and approximately 78% specificity, a median of about 6 months before onset. To identify distinguishing TCR V-J signatures, a discovery cohort of around 98 patients was used, comprising 40 to 45 with Graves' ophthalmopathy and 57 with stable Graves' hyperthyroidism. Whether ophthalmopathy could be predicted prospectively was tested in an independent validation cohort made up of roughly 19 hyperthyroidism patients plus 17 patients who later progressed to ophthalmopathy. The approximately 98 discovery patients were randomly divided into training and test sets at a 7:3 ratio. In six Graves' hyperthyroidism patients, the study also compared T-cell repertoires from thyroid tissue with T-cell repertoires from blood. After blood sampling, hyperthyroidism patients were treated with methimazole at a starting dose of 30 mg daily, and ophthalmopathy patients were treated with high-dose intravenous methylprednisolone. Libraries were constructed in a second round of multiplex PCR, after which size selection and purification were carried out. The libraries were sequenced on an Illumina HiSeq2000 using paired-end 100 bp reads. Raw data were processed with SOAPnuke, discarding reads with adapters, uncalled bases, mean Phred below 15, or no exact constant-primer or identifier match. High-quality paired reads were merged with COPE v1.2.5, and unique nucleotide sequences were defined as clonotypes. Clonotypes were aligned to IMGT TRBV, TRBD and TRBJ reference segments using MiTCR v1.1. The analysis included only V-J combinations with a frequency above 0.0001, which together covered approximately 99% of the repertoires. A TCS score was defined as the ratio of F50 (clonal expansion) to E x V (chaos), with BLOSUM62-based TCRdist applied between CDR3 peptides within each V-J. Welch's t-statistics and random forest reduced roughly 540 V-J features to roughly 13, which were used in a naive Bayes classifier (R e1071). Sample size was not statistically predetermined, and investigators were not blinded to group allocation. The paper reports TCR Vbeta CDR3 sequencing of 135 peripheral blood samples: approximately 41 ophthalmopathy, 70 to 85 hyperthyroidism and around 17 progressor patients.

This clonotype was sampled from a man aged 35 to 55 with Graves disease. Donor details come from another sample of the same person, matched by shared clones. The chain joins TRBV27 to TRBJ2-2; TRBD2 is perhaps the D gene, given 6 matching bases. The specimen was peripheral blood mononuclear cells (PBMCs), collected at new diagnosis, from a patient treated with antithyroid drugs. CDR3 protein: CASWDWAGELFF. Read as DNA, the sequence is TGTGCCAGTTGGGACTGGGCCGGGGAGCTGTTTTTT.